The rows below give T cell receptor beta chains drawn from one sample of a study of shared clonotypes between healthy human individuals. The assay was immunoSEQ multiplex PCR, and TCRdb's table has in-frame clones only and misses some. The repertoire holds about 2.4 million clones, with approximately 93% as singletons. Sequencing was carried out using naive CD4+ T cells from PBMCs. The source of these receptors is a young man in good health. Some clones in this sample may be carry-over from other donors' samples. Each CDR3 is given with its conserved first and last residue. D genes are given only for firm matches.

CASSLSSGSSYEQYF	TRBV11-2	TRBD2	TRBJ2-7
CASSLQGLQRNGYTF	TRBV5-1	TRBD1	TRBJ1-2
CAWKSGSPGELFF	TRBV30	TRBD2	TRBJ2-2
CASSYPYVAGGNEQFF	TRBV6-6	TRBD2	TRBJ2-1
CASRRKWDRGYTDTQYF	TRBV27	-	TRBJ2-3
CASSVRDSTYGQYF	TRBV9	TRBD1	TRBJ2-7
CASSRASGRQTYNEQFF	TRBV18	TRBD2	TRBJ2-1
CASSPRQGLITEAFF	TRBV14	TRBD1	TRBJ1-1
CASSPLQSSYEQYF	TRBV6-6	-	TRBJ2-7
CASSPNRGRPYNEQFF	TRBV7-3	TRBD1	TRBJ2-1
CASSLSQGAGEKLFF	TRBV28	TRBD1	TRBJ1-4
CASSRGLAVYEQYF	TRBV5-6	TRBD2	TRBJ2-7
CASSQDGPWGIRSYTF	TRBV14	-	TRBJ1-2
CASSLVGLADPTTQYF	TRBV7-2	TRBD2	TRBJ2-5
CASSFQFLINTGELFF	TRBV5-1	-	TRBJ2-2
CASSNPIGTSGGYEQYF	TRBV5-4	TRBD2	TRBJ2-7
CASSVGGPGEQYF	TRBV9	-	TRBJ2-7
CASMGGRFTGELFF	TRBV6-1	-	TRBJ2-2
CSALLGVQFF	TRBV29-1	-	TRBJ2-1
CASSSTGTSGELFF	TRBV6-5	-	TRBJ2-2
CATSSRNTEAFF	TRBV15	-	TRBJ1-1
CASMTSGRAPETQYF	TRBV19	TRBD2	TRBJ2-5
CASSLSNQETQYF	TRBV5-1	-	TRBJ2-5
CASSLSSLGGEQYF	TRBV6-5	-	TRBJ2-7
CASSSTTGGWGSNQPQHF	TRBV7-9	TRBD1	TRBJ1-5
CASSYHRGQGETQYF	TRBV28	-	TRBJ2-5
CASSLLVGWGQYF	TRBV28	-	TRBJ2-7
CASRLFYNEQFF	TRBV6-1	-	TRBJ2-1
CASSDEDGYTEAFF	TRBV2	-	TRBJ1-1
CASSLRIIGADGYTF	TRBV28	-	TRBJ1-2
CASSWGTSGDYEQYF	TRBV5-1	TRBD2	TRBJ2-7
CASNSQGKRNQPQHF	TRBV5-6	TRBD1	TRBJ1-5
CASSDRAAYEQYF	TRBV2	-	TRBJ2-7
CASSPAGGSLLENTF	TRBV7-9	-	TRBJ1-2
CAWSVRRLYNEQFF	TRBV30	-	TRBJ2-1
CASSLWGGAKLFF	TRBV5-6	-	TRBJ1-4
CASSIDSGAYEQYF	TRBV19	-	TRBJ2-7
CASRQGVLGTQYF	TRBV7-2	TRBD1	TRBJ2-5
CASSHLSGDRYNEQFF	TRBV14	TRBD1	TRBJ2-1
CASSPLLGANVLTF	TRBV11-2	-	TRBJ2-6
CASSLSFGEAQYF	TRBV5-1	-	TRBJ2-3
CASSWGGQPQHF	TRBV28	-	TRBJ1-5
CSVVGGTYEQYF	TRBV29-1	-	TRBJ2-7
CASSPIMNTEAFF	TRBV6-5	-	TRBJ1-1
CAISGYRPDGGTEAFF	TRBV10-3	-	TRBJ1-1
CASSLSGTGKGYGYTF	TRBV5-1	TRBD1	TRBJ1-2
CAISDLRGPKTQYF	TRBV10-3	TRBD1	TRBJ2-5
CASSVYPGPKSPLHF	TRBV9	-	TRBJ1-6
CASSLVRAGDNEQFF	TRBV5-1	-	TRBJ2-1
CASSLTSGVYEQYF	TRBV7-3	-	TRBJ2-7
CASSLGGLTEAFF	TRBV5-4	-	TRBJ1-1
CSVGGLANNEQYF	TRBV29-1	TRBD2	TRBJ2-7
CASSLGRRLNTEAFF	TRBV5-4	-	TRBJ1-1
CASSEAIGHPRRQYF	TRBV9	-	TRBJ2-7
CASYRGGGEQFF	TRBV30	-	TRBJ2-1
CASSQEPPRGRYQETQYF	TRBV23-1	-	TRBJ2-5
CASSPSRVAGDEQFF	TRBV7-3	-	TRBJ2-1
CASRPHATNEKLFF	TRBV19	-	TRBJ1-4
CASSPDTSSYEQYF	TRBV7-3	-	TRBJ2-7